The present T cell receptor beta chain was sequenced within a study of T cells in Graves' hyperthyroidism and ophthalmopathy (dated by TCRdb to between 2017 and 2020). For context, the study as a whole: Peripheral blood samples were taken at the time of initial diagnosis, prior to any treatment. To identify distinguishing TCR V-J signatures, a discovery cohort of some 99 patients was used, comprising 40 to 45 with Graves' ophthalmopathy and roughly 60 with stable Graves' hyperthyroidism. Prospective prediction of ophthalmopathy was tested in an independent validation cohort of 18 hyperthyroidism patients and roughly 16 patients who later progressed to ophthalmopathy. The approximately 95 discovery patients were divided at random into training and test sets in a 7:3 ratio. In addition, the study compared T-cell repertoires in thyroid tissue and in blood from a handful of Graves' hyperthyroidism patients. Once sampling was done, hyperthyroidism patients were given methimazole at a starting dose of 30 mg daily, whereas ophthalmopathy patients were given high-dose intravenous methylprednisolone. TCR Vbeta CDR3 sequencing of 130 to 150 peripheral blood samples (around 45 ophthalmopathy, about 80 hyperthyroidism and roughly 17 progressor patients) is reported in the paper.

Findings and caveats that apply to the study as a whole: A model built on a 13 V-J signature distinguished ophthalmopathy from stable hyperthyroidism, reaching 85% to 90% sensitivity and 81.08% specificity in cross-validation and 80%/75% in testing. No statistical method was used to set the sample size in advance, and investigators knew the group allocation. Most expanded thyroid clonotypes (frequency above 0.001) were also found in blood, which suggests that blood repertoires may mirror thyroid immune responses. During validation, the model predicted progression to ophthalmopathy a median of around 7 months ahead of onset, with around 65% sensitivity and about 72% specificity.

Stable Graves' hyperthyroidism was defined as no progression to ophthalmopathy during 18 months of follow-up. The hyperthyroidism patients were between 18 and 65 years old and newly diagnosed, with a disease duration of less than 2 months. Exclusion was applied to patients with uncontrolled infections, other autoimmune diseases, pregnancy or lactation. Diagnoses were based on clinical symptoms, serum thyroxine and TRAb, thyroid ultrasound and orbital computed tomography. PBMCs were isolated from 7.5 to 10 ml of fresh peripheral blood by Ficoll-Paque density gradient centrifugation. Total RNA was extracted using Trizol reagent, and RNA quality was assessed on an Agilent 2100 Bioanalyzer. To note about this clonotype: This clone's antigen is unknown. No base-level quality is on record; no much larger clone is a single base apart.

The TCR beta CDR3 regions were amplified from RNA transcripts. For the first round of RT-PCR on the TCR CDR3, the HTBI primer set was used together with the Qiagen OneStep RT-PCR kit. The libraries were constructed in a second round of multiplex PCR and then size-selected and purified. Libraries were sequenced paired-end with 100 bp reads on an Illumina HiSeq2000. The authors processed their data as follows. SOAPnuke was used to process the raw data, removing reads that contained adapters or uncalled bases, had a mean Phred below 15, or lacked an exact match to the constant primer or identifier. COPE v1.2.5 was used to merge the high-quality paired reads, and each unique nucleotide sequence was defined as a clonotype. MiTCR v1.1 was used to align the clonotypes against IMGT TRBV, TRBD and TRBJ reference segments. Only V-J combinations with frequency above 0.0001, covering 99% to 99.2% of repertoires, were analysed. A TCS score was defined as the ratio of F50 (clonal expansion) to E x V (chaos), with BLOSUM62-based TCRdist applied between CDR3 peptides within each V-J. Welch's t-statistics and random forest reduced approximately 520 V-J features to roughly 13, which were used in a naive Bayes classifier (R e1071). Clones were called with MiXCR by TCRdb after fastp trimmed the public reads at Q25, and only in-frame beta chains were retained. Identical CDR3 proteins give one entry, which carries the most common genes and DNA. The V and J calls, along with clone size, are taken from TCRdb and not from the paper's own processing. The sample yields about 420,000 distinct CDR3 sequences; around 14% were counted once. The ten largest make up approximately 14% of the sample.

The sample consisted of blood. The receptor was derived from a woman under 30 with Graves' hyperthyroidism.

The nucleotide sequence is TGCAGTGCTAGATTACTAGCGCCAACCTACGAGCAGTACTTC. The resulting protein is CSARLLAPTYEQYF. Recombination connected TRBV20-1 to TRBJ2-7; the central 7 bases match TRBD2. The CDR1 and CDR2 encoded by the germline V gene (reference sequence) are DFQATT and SNEGSKA. Counted from cysteine to phenylalanine, this CDR3 has 14 amino acids. Only CDR3 DNA remains: 42 bases, in frame from the first base. For this chain, trimming is 2 bases at the V end and 2 bases at the J end, and the number of junction bases without a gene match is 6.